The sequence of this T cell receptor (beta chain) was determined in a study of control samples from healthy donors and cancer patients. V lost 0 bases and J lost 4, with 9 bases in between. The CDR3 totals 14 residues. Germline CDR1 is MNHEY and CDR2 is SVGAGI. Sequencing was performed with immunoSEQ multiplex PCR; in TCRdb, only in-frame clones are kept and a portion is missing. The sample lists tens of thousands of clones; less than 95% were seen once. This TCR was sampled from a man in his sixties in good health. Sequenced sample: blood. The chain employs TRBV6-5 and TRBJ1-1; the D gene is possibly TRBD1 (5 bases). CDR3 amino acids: CASSYSTRGTEAFF. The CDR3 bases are TGTGCCAGCAGTTACTCTACAAGGGGCACTGAAGCTTTCTTT.